This T cell receptor beta chain is drawn from a study of blood T cell repertoires in COVID-19. CDR1 is LNHDA, CDR2 SQIVND, per germline (reference sequence). CDR3 length: 12 residues. V trimming: 8 bases; J trimming: 0 bases; junction bases outside the gene matches: 1. Sequenced by immunoSEQ multiplex PCR; TCRdb stores in-frame clones only, minus some. The sample consists of under 400,000 clones, 90% of them appearing once. This clonotype was obtained from a man in his late teens or twenties with active or convalescent COVID-19. Sequencing was performed on peripheral blood. This rearrangement joins TRBV19 to TRBJ2-7; 7 nucleotides line up with TRBD1. This chain's CDR3 is CASGTASYEQYF. As DNA, the CDR3 is TGTGCCAGTGGGACAGCCTCCTACGAGCAGTACTTC.